The 26 T cell receptor beta chains in this list originate from one sample, sequenced in a study of Ad26.COV2.S vaccination and SARS-CoV-2 variants. Produced via immunoSEQ multiplex PCR; TCRdb's table is partial and in-frame only. This table has roughly 460,000 clones, roughly nine tenths appearing once. Treatment given: around 19 received Ad26.COV2.S at low or high dose, single or two shots; 5 received placebo; per-sample allocation not given. Collection of the samples took place on day 63 after the first injection of vaccine or placebo. Sequenced material: peripheral blood, taken in a trial of Ad26.COV2.S vaccine versus placebo. The receptors were gathered from a person aged 18 to 59 who received the Ad26.COV2.S COVID-19 vaccine or a placebo.

The gene calls are TRBV6-2 or TRBV6-3 and TRBJ1-5; D gene uncertain. Germline CDR1 MNHEY, CDR2 SVGEGT. The CDR3 runs to 14 residues. The ends were cut back, 0 bases at V and 6 bases at J, with 9 bases in the middle. The CDR3 loop is CASSYSRVGQPQHF. CDR3 DNA: TGTGCCAGCAGTTACTCGAGGGTAGGTCAGCCCCAGCATTTT.

V is TRBV28 and J is TRBJ2-7; 7 bases are shared with TRBD2. V gave up 1 base and J gave up 5 bases; unmatched junction bases: 14. The germline gives CDR1 MDHEN, CDR2 SYDVKM. This CDR3 region has 17 residues. CDR3: CASSLFWLGEGLHEQYF. CDR3 in DNA: TGTGCCAGCAGTTTATTTTGGCTGGGGGAGGGCCTCCACGAGCAGTACTTC.

This sequence joins TRBV27 and TRBJ1-1; D possibly corresponds to TRBD1 (5 bases). Per germline, CDR1 MNHEY and CDR2 SMNVEV (reference sequence). CDR3 length: 15 amino acids. V lost 1 base and J 0 bases, leaving 9 bases between the germline ends. CDR3 sequence (DNA): TGTGCCAGCAGTTTATTTAGGGGCCTGAACACTGAAGCTTTCTTT. Its protein product is CASSLFRGLNTEAFF.

J is TRBJ2-3 and V is TRBV28; 9 bases agree with TRBD2. Germline CDR1 and CDR2: MDHEN and SYDVKM. V was pared by 6 bases and J by 3 bases, with 10 bases of the junction left unmatched. CDR3 length: 16 amino acids. CDR3 DNA sequence: TGTGCCAGCAGGTGGGCTAGCGGGGTGCTAACAGATACGCAGTATTTT. Its translation: CASRWASGVLTDTQYF. The full variable domain, completed using reference TRBV28 and TRBJ2-3, is DVKVTQSSRYLVKRTGEKVFLECVQDMDHENMFWYRQDPGLGLRLIYFSYDVKMKEKGDIPEGYSVSREKKERFSLILESASTNQTSMYLCASRWASGVLTDTQYFGPGTRLTVL.

The V and J genes are TRBV24-1 and TRBJ2-4; tentatively, D is TRBD2 (6 bases). CDR3 length: 14 residues. V lost 5 bases to trimming and J lost 8 bases, with 15 bases between them. Germline V gives CDR1 KGHDR, CDR2 SFDVKD. The DNA of the CDR3 is TGTGCCACCAGTGTTGGAGGGGCCAGAGACATTCAGTACTTC. It specifies CATSVGGARDIQYF.

The gene calls are TRBV18 and TRBJ2-1, with TRBD1 identical over 9 bases. This CDR3 has 17 residues. Germline CDR1 reads KGHSH; CDR2 reads LQKENI. With V trimmed by 5 bases and J by 3 bases, 11 bases remained unmatched. CDR3 coding DNA: TGTGCCAGCTCATCCCTCTTGCCGGGACAGGGCTACAATGAGCAGTTCTTC. As protein: CASSSLLPGQGYNEQFF.

The chain links TRBV27 to TRBJ1-2; D call uncertain. The germline gives CDR1 MNHEY, CDR2 SMNVEV (reference sequence). The CDR3 sequence is 15 residues long. Trimming removed 5 bases from V and 5 bases from J, with 18 bases in between. Written as DNA, the CDR3 is TGTGCCAGCAGTCCCGAAATTCCTGAAGTTTATGGCTACACCTTC. Protein product: CASSPEIPEVYGYTF.

The chain joins TRBV4-2 to TRBJ2-2; TRBD2 aligns across 11 bases. Germline V gene sequence: CDR1 LGHNA, CDR2 YNFKEQ. With 4 bases clipped from V and 4 bases from J, the junction kept 8 bases outside the gene matches. The CDR3 sequence is 17 residues long. CDR3 region: CASSLLAGGVGTGELFF. In DNA, the CDR3 is TGTGCCAGCAGCCTCCTAGCGGGGGGAGTCGGCACCGGGGAGCTGTTTTTT.

CDR3 sequence (DNA): TGTGCCTGGGTTTTACAGGGGGCGGGAACTGAAGCTTTCTTT. Translation: CAWVLQGAGTEAFF. V gene TRBV30 combines with J gene TRBJ1-1; 9 bases are shared with TRBD1. Germline trimming cut 5 bases from V and 5 bases from J; bases unmatched to any gene: 9. The CDR3 is 14 residues long. Germline CDR1 is GTSNPN and CDR2 is SVGIG (reference sequence).

The chain uses TRBV27 and TRBJ1-2; a weak D match, TRBD1 (5 bases). Germline V gene lookup returns CDR1 MNHEY and CDR2 SMNVEV (reference sequence). Trimming cost V 3 bases and J 8 bases, with 13 bases left between them. CDR3 length equals 13 residues. CDR3 sequence (DNA): TGTGCCAGCAGTTTTGATGAAGGGGTCGGCTACACCTTC. This codes for CASSFDEGVGYTF.

V gene TRBV3-1 (or the pseudogene TRBV3-2) combines with J gene TRBJ2-7, with TRBD2 as a possible D gene (6 bases). This CDR3 spans 15 amino acids. Germline CDR1 is LGHDT and CDR2 is YNNKEL (reference sequence). V lost 3 bases, J lost 3 bases, and 15 bases lay in between. The CDR3 DNA reads TGTGCCAGCAGCCAGGTGGGGGGAACTAACTACGAGCAGTACTTC. Amino acid sequence: CASSQVGGTNYEQYF.

V and J are TRBV7-2 and TRBJ1-2; D is possibly TRBD1 (6 bases). V was trimmed by 4 bases and J by 5 bases, leaving 14 bases between them. Germline V CDR1 and CDR2: SGHTA, FQGNSA. The CDR3 has 14 amino acids. The DNA of the CDR3 is TGTGCCAGCAGCTCAGTCCAGGGGAGGTATGGCTACACCTTC. Translated, it gives CASSSVQGRYGYTF.

This clone was recorded a few times. The genes are TRBV18 and TRBJ1-3; D not resolved. This CDR3 region has 14 residues. Trimming stripped 0 bases from V and 4 bases from J, with 7 bases between. From germline, CDR1 is KGHSH and CDR2 LQKENI. Here the CDR3 DNA reads TGTGCCAGCTCACCACCGGGTACGGGAAACACCATATATTTT. As protein: CASSPPGTGNTIYF.

The chain joins TRBV7-9 to TRBJ2-1, with 9 bases lining up with TRBD2. The CDR3 is 15 amino acids. The V and J ends lost 2 bases and 5 bases, in that order; junction bases with no gene match: 4. Looked up from germline, CDR1 is SEHNR and CDR2 is FQNEAQ (reference sequence). CDR3 coding DNA: TGTGCCAGCAGCTTATTGTCTAGCGGGGACAATGAGCAGTTCTTC. This translates into CASSLLSSGDNEQFF.

V and J are TRBV30 and TRBJ2-5; D remains ambiguous. V was trimmed by 0 bases and J by 7 bases, leaving 9 bases between them. This CDR3 region has 12 residues. Germline V gene data show CDR1 as GTSNPN and CDR2 as SVGIG (reference sequence). CDR3 bases: TGTGCCTGGAGTGTCGGTGCCCCGACCCAGTACTTC. Its protein is CAWSVGAPTQYF.

The J gene is TRBJ2-7, the V gene TRBV6-6; D is possibly TRBD1 or TRBD2 (6 bases each). Germline CDR1 reads MNHNY; CDR2 reads SVGAGI (reference sequence). The CDR3 consists of 16 residues. V was pared by 0 bases and J by 2 bases, with 14 bases between. CDR3 DNA: TGTGCCAGCAGTTACTCGAATGCGGGACAAGCCTACGAGCAGTACTTC. Protein sequence: CASSYSNAGQAYEQYF.

The chain carries TRBV28 and TRBJ2-3; D remains ambiguous. Trimming removed 5 bases at V and 3 bases at J, with 6 bases between. The CDR3 consists of 12 residues. Germline V lookup: CDR1 MDHEN, CDR2 SYDVKM. Here the CDR3 DNA reads TGTGCCAGCAGTACCAGGACAGATACGCAGTATTTT. Its protein product is CASSTRTDTQYF.

The rearrangement links TRBV19 to TRBJ1-1, with a tentative D call TRBD1 (5 bases). The CDR3 extends over 15 amino acids. The V end was cut by 7 bases, the J end by 4 bases, with 19 bases between. CDR1 is LNHDA, CDR2 SQIVND, per germline (reference sequence). The CDR3 DNA reads TGTGCCAGTACCCCCCTGGGGACGACAAGCACTGAAGCTTTCTTT. It yields the protein CASTPLGTTSTEAFF.

This clone was detected only once. The V gene is TRBV6-6, the J gene TRBJ1-3; D gene uncertain. Germline CDR1 reads MNHNY; CDR2 reads SVGAGI (reference sequence). The CDR3 extends over 11 amino acids. V lost 8 bases, J lost 0 bases, and 2 bases lay in between. The CDR3 DNA is TGTGCCAGCCCCTCTGGAAACACCATATATTTT. It codes for CASPSGNTIYF.

The count of this clone is one. The chain joins TRBV3-1 (or the pseudogene TRBV3-2) to TRBJ2-1; 9 bases fit TRBD1. V lost 2 bases and J lost 7; bases outside the gene matches: 12. Germline CDR1 is LGHDT and CDR2 is YNNKEL (reference sequence). This CDR3 region has 17 residues. The chain's CDR3 is CASSQFASDRGGNEQFF. CDR3 in DNA: TGTGCCAGCAGCCAATTTGCTTCGGACAGGGGTGGGAATGAGCAGTTCTTC.

This clone was recorded only once. This chain uses TRBV6-6 with TRBJ1-6; 10 bases line up with TRBD1. The CDR3 has 15 residues. Losses at the gene ends were 6 bases for V and 8 bases for J; bases not matched to a gene: 7. Germline CDR1 is MNHNY and CDR2 is SVGAGI (reference sequence). CDR3 sequence (DNA): TGTGCCAGCAGCTACGGGACAGGGGAGGATTCACCCCTCCACTTT. Its translation: CASSYGTGEDSPLHF.

This clone was found a few times. The junction does not match germline at one end; this may be a read error. The sample carries other DNA sequences with the same CDR3. This rearrangement joins TRBV29-1 to TRBJ2-7, with D tentatively TRBD1 (5 bases). Germline V lookup: CDR1 SQVTM, CDR2 ANQGSEA. This CDR3 region has 12 residues. CDR3 DNA: TGCAGCGTGGAAGACAGACCCTACGAGCAGTACTTC. Protein product: CSVEDRPYEQYF.

The rearrangement joins TRBV7-8 to TRBJ1-4, with D possibly TRBD1 on 6 matching bases. CDR3 length equals 18 residues. Germline lookup yields CDR1 SGHVS and CDR2 FQNEAQ. Deletions cut 2 bases from V and 5 bases from J, with 21 bases between. The CDR3 region has the DNA TGTGCCAGCAGCTTACCCCGGGACATCTCTTTCCGGAATGAAAAACTGTTTTTT. Translation: CASSLPRDISFRNEKLFF.

The chain recombines TRBV23-1 with TRBJ2-1; D not certain. TRBV23-1 qualifies as an ORF whose function is uncertain. This CDR3 comprises 17 residues. Trimming stripped 3 bases from V and 8 bases from J, with 23 bases between. This CDR3 reads CASSQSGIEVVVDEQFF. In nucleotides, the CDR3 is TGCGCCAGCAGTCAGTCCGGAATAGAGGTAGTAGTCGATGAGCAGTTCTTC.

V usage is TRBV7-8 and J usage is TRBJ1-4; D ambiguous. The CDR3 sequence is 14 residues long. V was pared by 3 bases and J by 5 bases, with 10 bases between. Per the germline V gene, CDR1 is SGHVS and CDR2 is FQNEAQ. CDR3 DNA: TGTGCCAGCAGCTTCTCCGAGACGAATGAAAAACTGTTTTTT. It yields the protein CASSFSETNEKLFF. Full variable domain (rest looked up from reference TRBV7-8 and TRBJ1-4): GAGVSQSPRYKVAKRGQDVALRCDPISGHVSLFWYQQALGQGPEFLTYFQNEAQLDKSGLPSDRFFAERPEGSVSTLKIQRTQQEDSAVYLCASSFSETNEKLFFGSGTQLSVL.

The chain uses TRBV24-1 and TRBJ2-1; maybe TRBD2 (5 bases). Germline V gene sequence: CDR1 KGHDR, CDR2 SFDVKD. This CDR3 is built from 18 residues. V was cut by 4 bases and J by 2 bases, with 20 bases left in between. The CDR3 DNA follows: TGTGCCACCAGTGACCATGGTGGGAGCACCCGAACCTACAATGAGCAGTTCTTC. Protein: CATSDHGGSTRTYNEQFF.